The clone carrying this T cell receptor (beta chain) was picked up many times. The antigen is unknown. This specimen comes from a study of T cells in Graves' hyperthyroidism and ophthalmopathy. Researchers barred patients who had uncontrolled infection, other autoimmune disease, pregnancy or lactation. Clinical symptoms, serum thyroxine, TRAb, thyroid ultrasound and orbital computed tomography informed diagnoses. It was approximately 9.7 ml of fresh peripheral blood that supplied the PBMCs. This CDR3 is built from 13 residues. Germline V gene data show CDR1 as MNHEY and CDR2 as SMNVEV (reference sequence). V lost 0 bases, J lost 5 bases, and 8 bases lay in between. Amplification targeted TCR beta CDR3 regions from RNA transcripts. HTBI primers drove first-round RT-PCR of the TCR CDR3. Each CDR3 protein gets one entry after TCRdb re-called the multiplex PCR reads with MiXCR. This sample has about 530,000 distinct CDR3 sequences, with roughly 15% found just once.

Findings and limits, study-wide: Separation of ophthalmopathy from stable hyperthyroidism was achieved by a 13 V-J model.

The chain links TRBV27 to TRBJ2-7; D tentatively reads TRBD1 or TRBD2 (5 bases each). Sequencing input: blood. The sequence was collected from a woman aged 18-35 years with Graves' ophthalmopathy. CDR3 sequence (DNA): TGTGCCAGCAGTTTATCCCTGGGGGACGAGCAGTACTTC. As protein: CASSLSLGDEQYF.